These 3 T cell receptor beta chains originate from one sample sequenced in a study of cytomegalovirus exposure and HLA in healthy donors. Assay used: immunoSEQ multiplex PCR; TCRdb lists only in-frame clones, some missing. The table records 200,000 to 300,000 clones, roughly 89% of them present only once. The specimen was PBMCs. The receptors were gathered from a young man in good health and CMV-seronegative.

This chain links TRBV6-5 with TRBJ2-1; D may be TRBD1 (6 bases). This CDR3 comprises 15 residues. Trimming removed 5 bases from V and 5 bases from J, with 16 bases in between. Germline V lookup: CDR1 MNHEY, CDR2 SVGAGI. Here the CDR3 DNA reads TGTGCCAGCAGTACCAGGGGCGACTCTGACAATGAGCAGTTCTTC. This encodes CASSTRGDSDNEQFF.

The rearrangement uses TRBV28 and TRBJ1-2; possibly TRBD1 for D (6 bases). V dropped 3 bases and J dropped 3 bases, with 8 bases sitting between them. This CDR3 is built from 13 residues. Germline assignment: CDR1 MDHEN and CDR2 SYDVKM. CDR3: CASSFQGHYGYTF. CDR3 nucleotides: TGTGCCAGCAGTTTCCAGGGGCACTATGGCTACACCTTC.

This clone appeared a few times. This chain uses TRBV4-2 with TRBJ1-1; a weak D match, TRBD1 (5 bases). Germline V gene lookup returns CDR1 LGHNA and CDR2 YNFKEQ. The ends were cut back, 5 bases at V and 7 bases at J, with 26 bases in the middle. There are 17 residues in the CDR3. CDR3 region: CASSGNVPRDGILEAFF. The DNA for the CDR3 is TGTGCCAGCAGCGGAAACGTCCCGCGGGACGGAATTCTTGAAGCTTTCTTT.